This T cell receptor beta chain stems from a study of blood T cell repertoires in COVID-19. Looking at the study overall: The study drew acute and convalescent COVID-19 samples from the United States, Italy and Spain.

V was pared by 5 bases and J by 4 bases, with 7 bases of the junction left unmatched. The CDR3 runs to 15 residues. Germline-derived CDR1 and CDR2 are WNHNN and SYGVQD (reference sequence). Participants reported their clinical history, and cohort assignment relied on those reports. Cohort 3 donors were reported recovered after two negative PCRs, clearance, or symptom resolution. Sequenced by immunoSEQ multiplex PCR; TCRdb stores in-frame clones only, minus some. This table holds around 250,000 clones, about nine tenths found once. This chain uses TRBV10-1 with TRBJ2-3; 9 nucleotides agree with TRBD2. The sample was PBMCs or T cells enriched from blood (not recorded which). The TCR comes from a man aged 18 to 35 who had recovered from COVID-19. Written as DNA, the CDR3 is TGCGCCAGCAGTTCAGCGGGAGGCGGGGCAGATACGCAGTATTTT. This gives the protein CASSSAGGGADTQYF.